The next 20 T cell receptor beta chains were all read from a single sample in a study of blood T cell repertoires in COVID-19. Method: immunoSEQ multiplex PCR; TCRdb's copy keeps in-frame clones and lacks some. In the table there are approximately 69,000 clones, roughly 80% of which are singletons. Sequencing was carried out using peripheral blood. All receptors derive from a woman of 80 years or more with acute or convalescent COVID-19.

This chain joins TRBV6-1 and TRBJ2-1; D uncertain. From germline, CDR1 is MNHNS and CDR2 SASEGT. The CDR3 is made up of 16 amino acids. The V end lost 2 bases, the J end lost 4 bases, and 15 bases lay between the germline ends. The CDR3 nucleotides are TGTGCCAGCAGTGAACAGGCAGCTGGGTTTTACAATGAGCAGTTCTTC. This gives the protein CASSEQAAGFYNEQFF.

This clone was recorded only once. The chain has TRBV15 and TRBJ2-7, with 9 bases matching TRBD2. The CDR3 is made up of 14 amino acids. Germline V gene lookup returns CDR1 LNHNV and CDR2 YYDKDF (reference sequence). V gave up 5 bases and J gave up 2 bases; unmatched junction bases: 4. The CDR3 loop reads CATSAGGRAYEQYF. DNA of the CDR3: TGTGCCACCAGCGCGGGCGGGAGGGCCTACGAGCAGTACTTC.

J is TRBJ2-7 and V is TRBV18; possibly TRBD2 for D (5 bases). The CDR3 runs to 14 residues. The germline V and J ends were trimmed by 3 bases and 2 bases, with 11 bases remaining between them. CDR1 and CDR2 (germline): KGHSH, LQKENI. Here the CDR3 reads CASSPGRRPYEQYF. In DNA form, the CDR3 reads TGTGCCAGCTCACCTGGGCGGAGGCCCTACGAGCAGTACTTC.

The J gene is TRBJ2-5, the V gene TRBV6-5, with D perhaps matching TRBD1 (6 bases). Germline V CDR1 and CDR2: MNHEY, SVGAGI. Trimming removed 5 bases from V and 1 base from J, with 11 bases in between. This CDR3 is built from 14 residues. This chain's CDR3 is CASSPGRGQETQYF. The CDR3 region has the DNA TGTGCCAGCAGTCCTGGCAGGGGCCAAGAGACCCAGTACTTC.

This chain links TRBV3-1 (or the pseudogene TRBV3-2) with TRBJ2-3, with D possibly matching TRBD1 (5 bases). The germline CDR1 and CDR2 sequences are LGHDT and YNNKEL (reference sequence). There are 15 residues in the CDR3. The V end lost 1 base, the J end lost 3 bases, and 11 bases lay between the germline ends. CDR3 in DNA: TGTGCCAGCAGCCAAGGGTGGGGCCCGACAGATACGCAGTATTTT. It yields the protein CASSQGWGPTDTQYF.

J is TRBJ2-3 and V is TRBV14; no firm D call. V was shortened by 2 bases and J by 5 bases, with 8 bases between the two germline ends. Germline CDR1 and CDR2: SGHDN and FVKESK. This CDR3 is 13 amino acids long. The CDR3: CASSQQTGDTQYF. The CDR3 nucleotides are TGTGCCAGCAGCCAACAAACCGGAGATACGCAGTATTTT. The whole variable domain, filled in from reference TRBV14 and TRBJ2-3, reads EAGVTQFPSHSVIEKGQTVTLRCDPISGHDNLYWYRRVMGKEIKFLLHFVKESKQDESGMPNNRFLAERTGGTYSTLKVQPAELEDSGVYFCASSQQTGDTQYFGPGTRLTVL.

The chain links TRBV27 to TRBJ1-2; D unclear. Per the germline V gene, CDR1 is MNHEY and CDR2 is SMNVEV (reference sequence). Trimming took 8 bases from V and 4 from J, leaving 11 bases between them. The CDR3 consists of 12 residues. Here the CDR3 reads CASRDFLYGYTF. The CDR3 nucleotides read TGTGCCAGCCGCGACTTCCTCTATGGCTACACCTTC.

For the CDR3, the DNA is TGCAGCGTTGAATTAGGGGGGGGTAGGTACCAAGAGACCCAGTACTTC. Amino acids: CSVELGGGRYQETQYF. The chain recombines TRBV29-1 with TRBJ2-5; possible D gene TRBD2, 7 bases. The CDR3 contains 16 residues. The germline gives CDR1 SQVTM, CDR2 ANQGSEA. V was trimmed by 2 bases and J by 0 bases, leaving 16 bases between them.

Within the sample, this clone is medium-sized (0.01 to 0.1%). The CDR3 is CASRQGDQPQHF. The CDR3 DNA sequence: TGTGCCAGCAGGCAGGGGGATCAGCCCCAGCATTTT. The genes are TRBV27 and TRBJ1-5; 7 bases map to TRBD1. The V gene end was trimmed by 6 bases and the J gene end by 5 bases; junction bases not matched to a gene: 1. This CDR3 contains 12 residues. Germline assignment: CDR1 MNHEY and CDR2 SMNVEV (reference sequence).

The rearrangement uses TRBV11-2 and TRBJ2-7; 12 nucleotides align to TRBD1. V lost 1 base, J lost 6 bases, and 4 bases stayed unmatched. The germline V gene encodes CDR1 SGHAT and CDR2 FQNNGV. The CDR3 has 15 residues. The CDR3 region is CASSLGDRGPSEQYF. CDR3 DNA sequence: TGTGCCAGCAGCTTAGGGGACAGGGGGCCGAGCGAGCAGTACTTC. Supplemented by reference TRBV11-2 and TRBJ2-7, the full variable domain reads EAGVAQSPRYKIIEKRQSVAFWCNPISGHATLYWYQQILGQGPKLLIQFQNNGVVDDSQLPKDRFSAERLKGVDSTLKIQPAKLEDSAVYLCASSLGDRGPSEQYFGPGTRLTVT.

This clone was counted once. The rearrangement links TRBV5-4 to TRBJ2-5; TRBD2 aligns across 8 bases. The J segment lost 3 bases and the V segment lost 0 bases, leaving 7 bases of the junction unmatched. The CDR3 extends over 16 amino acids. Germline V CDR1 and CDR2: SGHNT, YYREEE (reference sequence). The DNA of the CDR3 is TGTGCCAGCAGCTTGGATCCAGCGGGAGTTGAAGAGACCCAGTACTTC. It codes for CASSLDPAGVEETQYF.

This rearrangement joins TRBV25-1 to TRBJ1-5; D possibly corresponds to TRBD1 (6 bases). CDR1 is MGHDK, CDR2 SYGVNS, per germline. The V end lost 4 bases, the J end lost 1 base, and 20 bases lay between the germline ends. The CDR3 runs to 18 residues. The CDR3 nucleotides read TGTGCCAGCAGTGTTGAGTTCAACAGGGATGGCAGCAATCAGCCCCAGCATTTT. Translating gives CASSVEFNRDGSNQPQHF.

The gene calls are TRBV24-1 and TRBJ2-1, with TRBD2 matching over 7 bases. The length of the CDR3 is 15 residues. V was pared by 7 bases and J by 0 bases, with 5 bases of the junction left unmatched. Looked up from germline, CDR1 is KGHDR and CDR2 is SFDVKD. DNA for the CDR3: TGTGCCACCAGGGGGCGGGAGAGCTCCTACAATGAGCAGTTCTTC. Its translation is CATRGRESSYNEQFF.

The chain carries TRBV21-1 and TRBJ1-1; the table's D call, TRBD1, was not checked against the DNA. TRBV21-1 is described as a pseudogene. The CDR3 has 11 residues. Written as DNA, the CDR3 is TGTGCCAGCAGCAAAGCCAGGGAAGCTTTCTTT. The encoded protein is CASSKAREAFF.

The rearrangement links TRBV12-5 to TRBJ2-1; TRBD2 is a possible D gene (5 bases). The CDR3 spans 14 residues. CDR1 LGHNT and CDR2 FRNRAP come from the germline V gene. The germline V and J ends were trimmed by 1 base and 4 bases, with 8 bases remaining between them. CDR3 in DNA: TGTGCTAGTGGTTTGGAGAGCGGATACAATGAGCAGTTCTTC. It specifies CASGLESGYNEQFF.

V and J are TRBV19 and TRBJ2-1, with 7 bases fitting TRBD1. The CDR3 loop spans 15 amino acids. V shed 5 bases, J shed 0 bases, and the junction held 4 bases outside the gene matches. CDR1 is LNHDA, CDR2 SQIVND, per germline (reference sequence). For the CDR3, the DNA is TGTGCCAGTAGTGGACAGGATTACTCCTACAATGAGCAGTTCTTC. It codes for CASSGQDYSYNEQFF.

V is TRBV3-1 (or the pseudogene TRBV3-2) and J is TRBJ2-4, with D possibly TRBD2 on 5 matching bases. The V and J ends lost 3 bases and 7 bases respectively, with 16 bases between them. Germline lookup yields CDR1 LGHDT and CDR2 YNNKEL (reference sequence). The CDR3 runs 15 residues. The CDR3 sequence: CASSHPASPGNIQYF. The CDR3 coding sequence is TGTGCCAGCAGCCACCCGGCTAGCCCCGGCAACATTCAGTACTTC.

The rearrangement uses TRBV5-6 and TRBJ2-7, with TRBD2 identical over 7 bases. Germline CDR1 SGHDT, CDR2 YYEEEE. The trim removed 0 bases at V and 3 bases at J, leaving 3 bases unmatched. This CDR3 is 14 amino acids long. In nucleotides, the CDR3 is TGTGCCAGCAGCTTGGGGCTAGCGGACTACGAGCAGTACTTC. The encoded protein is CASSLGLADYEQYF.

The CDR3 here is CASTPWRGHTYEQYF. DNA for the CDR3: TGTGCCAGCACCCCCTGGAGGGGGCACACCTACGAGCAGTACTTC. The chain is built from TRBV6-6 and TRBJ2-7; a weak D match, TRBD1 (7 bases). CDR1 and CDR2 from the germline V gene are MNHNY and SVGAGI (reference sequence). This CDR3 region has 15 residues. Between the trimmed V and J ends, which lost 7 bases and 2 bases, there was a span of 18 bases.

The V call is TRBV5-4, the J call TRBJ2-5, with D hard to call. Trimming took 4 bases from V and 3 from J, leaving 19 bases between them. Germline V gives CDR1 SGHNT, CDR2 YYREEE (reference sequence). This CDR3 contains 16 residues. For the CDR3, the DNA is TGTGCCAGCAGCCAGTACTATTGGAGCGTCAAAGAGACCCAGTACTTC. Protein sequence: CASSQYYWSVKETQYF.